Detailed here is one T cell receptor beta chain. The source of the sample is a study of monozygotic twins with inflammatory bowel disease. TCRdb derives one entry per CDR3 protein from the 5' RACE reads, leaving out DNA. The sample totals 330,000 or so distinct CDR3 sequences. Per germline, CDR1 SGHAT and CDR2 FQNNGV. This CDR3 has 13 amino acids. The rearrangement links TRBV11-2 to TRBJ2-3; the TRBD1 assignment by TCRdb is unverifiable without DNA. Sequencing was carried out using blood. The TCR was taken from a human donor with ulcerative colitis or Crohn's disease, or a healthy co-twin of an affected twin (not recorded which). CDR3 amino acids: CASSGQGADTQYF. The variable domain in full, with the rest retrieved from reference TRBV11-2 and TRBJ2-3, is EAGVAQSPRYKIIEKRQSVAFWCNPISGHATLYWYQQILGQGPKLLIQFQNNGVVDDSQLPKDRFSAERLKGVDSTLKIQPAKLEDSAVYLCASSGQGADTQYFGPGTRLTVL.